A single sample gave rise to the 24 T cell receptor beta chains below, sequenced in a study of CD8 T cells in Susac syndrome. An input of about 0.45 to 1 ug of RNA was subjected to reverse transcription using random hexamers. A single record per CDR3 protein comes from TCRdb applying MiXCR to the immunoSEQ multiplex PCR reads. This table has about 76,000 distinct CDR3 sequences, over 85% appearing once. Sequenced: CD8+ T cells from PBMCs. These receptors were collected from a human donor with Susac syndrome.

This clonotype was counted a single time. This chain connects TRBV7-8 to TRBJ1-4; no reliable D call. V gave up 1 base and J gave up 8 bases, with 14 bases separating them. The V gene's germline CDR1 is SGHVS and CDR2 FQNEAQ. The CDR3 contains 15 residues. CDR3 sequence: CASSLDVGLREKLFF. The CDR3 nucleotides are TGTGCCAGCAGCTTAGATGTAGGGTTAAGGGAAAAACTGTTTTTT.

This chain uses TRBV7-9 with TRBJ1-4, with a possible D match to TRBD1 (6 bases). The CDR3 spans 13 residues. Looked up from germline, CDR1 is SEHNR and CDR2 is FQNEAQ (reference sequence). Trimming removed 10 bases at V and 6 bases at J, with 15 bases between. The CDR3 sequence is CAIPRRTDEKLFF. For the CDR3, the DNA is TGTGCCATCCCCAGAAGGACAGATGAAAAACTGTTTTTT.

This rearrangement joins TRBV3-1 to TRBJ1-3; D is perhaps TRBD1 (5 bases). The CDR3 is 17 amino acids. CDR1 is LGHDT and CDR2 is YNNKEL in the germline V gene (reference sequence). Trimming stripped 1 base from V and 0 bases from J, with 13 bases between. In DNA, the CDR3 is TGTGCCAGCAGCCAAGGTTCCACAGGAATCTCTGGAAACACCATATATTTT. It specifies CASSQGSTGISGNTIYF.

V is TRBV7-3 and J is TRBJ2-5, with 7 positions matching TRBD2. The germline gives CDR1 SGHTA, CDR2 FQGTGA. The V gene end was trimmed by 0 bases and the J gene end by 1 base; junction bases not matched to a gene: 2. CDR3 length equals 15 residues. Written as DNA, the CDR3 is TGTGCCAGCAGCTTAACGGGCGGGAGCCAAGAGACCCAGTACTTC. It yields the protein CASSLTGGSQETQYF.

The rearrangement links TRBV2 to TRBJ2-5; a possible D gene is TRBD2 (5 bases). Germline CDR1 and CDR2: SNHLY and FYNNEI. The V end was cut by 0 bases, the J end by 1 base, with 12 bases between. CDR3 size: 16 residues. Here the CDR3 reads CASSEAVTTLQETQYF. DNA of the CDR3: TGTGCCAGCAGTGAAGCGGTGACTACACTCCAAGAGACCCAGTACTTC.

The rearrangement links TRBV7-2 to TRBJ1-1; maybe TRBD1 (5 bases). Germline V gene data show CDR1 as SGHTA and CDR2 as FQGNSA. V dropped 1 base and J dropped 1 base, with 13 bases sitting between them. The CDR3 is 16 residues long. The CDR3 sequence is CASSLDWRGTNTEAFF. For the CDR3, the DNA is TGTGCCAGCAGCTTAGACTGGCGGGGCACGAACACTGAAGCTTTCTTT.

This chain links TRBV24-1 with TRBJ2-5, with D perhaps matching TRBD1 (5 bases). The germline gives CDR1 KGHDR, CDR2 SFDVKD. CDR3 length: 14 residues. Trimming pared 1 base from V and 2 bases from J, leaving 7 bases between. The chain's CDR3 is CATSDLGAQETQYF. CDR3 nucleotide sequence: TGTGCCACCAGTGATTTAGGGGCACAAGAGACCCAGTACTTC.

V is TRBV7-9 and J is TRBJ1-2; 11 bases map to TRBD1. The junction had 7 bases not matched to a gene; V was cut back by 4 bases and J by 6 bases. This CDR3 region has 15 residues. Germline lookup yields CDR1 SEHNR and CDR2 FQNEAQ (reference sequence). The CDR3 spells CASSSARDRGNGYTF. CDR3 coding DNA: TGTGCCAGCAGCTCCGCACGGGACAGGGGGAATGGCTACACCTTC.

This chain connects TRBV7-2 to TRBJ1-5, with TRBD1 matching over 7 bases. The junction had 13 bases not matched to a gene; V was cut back by 4 bases and J by 10 bases. The CDR3 contains 15 residues. The germline V gene has CDR1 SGHTA and CDR2 FQGNSA. The CDR3, as DNA: TGTGCCAGCAGCTCAGCCCGAGACAGGGTTGGTCCCCAGCATTTT. This sequence encodes CASSSARDRVGPQHF.

This sequence joins TRBV15 and TRBJ2-7; 11 bases are a match to TRBD1. There are 12 residues in the CDR3. J was trimmed by 6 bases and V by 8 bases; bases with no gene match: 3. CDR1 and CDR2 from the germline V gene are LNHNV and YYDKDF (reference sequence). CDR3 sequence reads: CATRDRGGEQYF. Here the CDR3 DNA reads TGTGCCACCCGGGACAGGGGGGGCGAGCAGTACTTC.

The V call is TRBV27, the J call TRBJ2-7, with TRBD1 matching 9 bases. The CDR3 contains 15 residues. V shed 7 bases, J shed 2 bases, and the junction held 9 bases outside the gene matches. The V gene's germline CDR1 is MNHEY and CDR2 SMNVEV (reference sequence). CDR3 sequence (DNA): TGTGCCAGCACCCTATCCCGGGACAGGGCCTACGAGCAGTACTTC. Its protein product is CASTLSRDRAYEQYF.

J is TRBJ1-1 and V is TRBV6-1, with D perhaps matching TRBD1 (6 bases). Germline V gene data show CDR1 as MNHNS and CDR2 as SASEGT. The length of the CDR3 is 15 residues. V was cut by 4 bases and J by 4 bases, with 16 bases left in between. CDR3 region: CASSVHSTGSTEAFF. The CDR3 DNA follows: TGTGCCAGCAGTGTCCATTCGACAGGTTCCACTGAAGCTTTCTTT.

This clonotype was picked up one time. The junction shows a germline mismatch at one end, possibly a read error. This sequence joins TRBV19 and TRBJ2-6, with D tentatively TRBD1 (5 bases). Germline V CDR1 and CDR2: LNHDA, SQIVND (reference sequence). This CDR3 is built from 15 residues. This CDR3 is CASSKANSGANVLIF. The CDR3 DNA reads as TGTGCCAGTAGTAAAGCCAACTCTGGGGCCAACGTCCTGATTTTC.

The V call is TRBV12-5, the J call TRBJ2-5; 13 bases match TRBD2. In germline, CDR1 is LGHNT, CDR2 FRNRAP. This CDR3 has 15 amino acids. With 7 bases clipped from V and 5 bases from J, the junction kept 7 bases outside the gene matches. The CDR3 DNA is TGTGCTAGTGCCAGGACTAGCGGGAGTGCGGAGACCCAGTACTTC. It specifies CASARTSGSAETQYF.

This clonotype was seen a single time. The rearrangement links TRBV5-6 to TRBJ1-1; D is ambiguous. This CDR3 contains 15 residues. Germline lookup yields CDR1 SGHDT and CDR2 YYEEEE. V lost 0 bases to trimming and J lost 1 base, with 10 bases between them. The CDR3 region is CASSLDRTANTEAFF. The CDR3 region has the DNA TGTGCCAGCAGCTTGGACCGAACTGCGAACACTGAAGCTTTCTTT.

The V gene is TRBV7-8, the J gene TRBJ2-1; tentatively, D is TRBD2 (5 bases). The V end lost 2 bases, the J end lost 2 bases, and 13 bases lay between the germline ends. CDR3 length: 16 amino acids. Germline CDR1 SGHVS, CDR2 FQNEAQ. The CDR3 coding sequence is TGTGCCAGCAGCTTACTTAAAGCGGAGGCCTACAATGAGCAGTTCTTC. Translating gives CASSLLKAEAYNEQFF.

This clonotype was seen a single time. The chain combines TRBV6-1 with TRBJ2-5; D is unclear. Per the germline V gene, CDR1 is MNHNS and CDR2 is SASEGT. V was pared by 9 bases and J by 4 bases, with 12 bases between. CDR3 length: 12 residues. The CDR3 coding sequence is TGTGCCAGTCTAAGTCCCCTAGAGACCCAGTACTTC. Translated: CASLSPLETQYF.

The chain joins TRBV28 to TRBJ2-3; D ambiguous. Germline V lookup: CDR1 MDHEN, CDR2 SYDVKM. This CDR3 spans 15 amino acids. The V and J ends lost 4 bases and 2 bases respectively, with 13 bases between them. The CDR3 bases are TGTGCCAGCAGTTCAAGGTTTGGGGTCACAGATACGCAGTATTTT. Translating it yields CASSSRFGVTDTQYF.

This chain links TRBV6-5 with TRBJ2-7; D may be TRBD1 (5 bases). The CDR3 contains 16 residues. The germline gives CDR1 MNHEY, CDR2 SVGAGI. Trimming cost V 0 bases and J 0 bases, with 12 bases left between them. The CDR3 loop is CASSYSWGTDSYEQYF. Here the CDR3 DNA reads TGTGCCAGCAGTTACTCGTGGGGCACGGACTCCTACGAGCAGTACTTC.

The chain recombines TRBV20-1 with TRBJ2-2; TRBD2 matches 14 bases. Germline V gene sequence: CDR1 DFQATT, CDR2 SNEGSKA (reference sequence). V lost 5 bases to trimming and J lost 4 bases; unmatched junction nucleotides: 9. There are 17 residues in the CDR3. CDR3 protein: CSAAQTSGRVITGELFF. The CDR3 nucleotides are TGCAGTGCTGCCCAGACTAGCGGGAGGGTAATCACCGGGGAGCTGTTTTTT.

This chain uses TRBV5-6 with TRBJ1-2; a weak D match, TRBD1 (6 bases). The CDR3 runs 14 residues. The germline V and J ends were trimmed by 0 bases and 4 bases, with 10 bases remaining between them. Per germline, CDR1 SGHDT and CDR2 YYEEEE. The CDR3 DNA sequence: TGTGCCAGCAGCTTGGACAGGGTGGTCTATGGCTACACCTTC. It is translated as CASSLDRVVYGYTF.

This chain joins TRBV2 and TRBJ1-1, with 8 bases lining up with TRBD1. The CDR3 runs to 14 residues. V trimming: 4 bases; J trimming: 5 bases; junction bases outside the gene matches: 6. Per germline, CDR1 SNHLY and CDR2 FYNNEI. CDR3 protein: CASSVGQGRTEAFF. DNA of the CDR3: TGTGCCAGCAGTGTAGGACAGGGCAGAACTGAAGCTTTCTTT.

The chain has TRBV30 and TRBJ1-1; unclear D gene. The V and J ends lost 3 bases and 0 bases respectively, with 11 bases between them. Per the germline V gene, CDR1 is GTSNPN and CDR2 is SVGIG (reference sequence). This CDR3 spans 14 amino acids. In DNA form, the CDR3 reads TGTGCCTGGAGCTCCTTCGAGGTGAACACTGAAGCTTTCTTT. It yields the protein CAWSSFEVNTEAFF.

The chain carries TRBV19 and TRBJ2-3; tentative D call: TRBD2 (6 bases). The germline V gene encodes CDR1 LNHDA and CDR2 SQIVND (reference sequence). Deletions cut 5 bases from V and 4 bases from J, with 16 bases between. The CDR3 consists of 15 residues. This chain's CDR3 is CASSPGLSPADTQYF. The CDR3 region has the DNA TGTGCCAGTAGTCCCGGACTAAGCCCTGCAGATACGCAGTATTTT. Filled out from reference TRBV19 and TRBJ2-3, the complete variable domain reads DGGITQSPKYLFRKEGQNVTLSCEQNLNHDAMYWYRQDPGQGLRLIYYSQIVNDFQKGDIAEGYSVSREKKESFPLTVTSAQKNPTAFYLCASSPGLSPADTQYFGPGTRLTVL.